The 17 T cell receptor beta chains below come from one sample, sequenced in a study of blood T cells in healthy people across ages. PCR was performed a second time for roughly 7 to 11 cycles using a sample-barcoded 5' primer and a J-beta primer mix. TCRdb used MiXCR to reprocess the 5' RACE reads, holding one entry per CDR3 protein. Seen here are approximately 1,000,000 distinct CDR3 sequences, less than 45% observed once, and the top ten hold roughly 13%. Sequenced input: blood. The origin of the receptors is a man aged 18 to 30 in good health.

This chain joins TRBV2 and TRBJ1-1; 7 nucleotides line up with TRBD1. CDR1 and CDR2 (germline): SNHLY, FYNNEI. Losses at the gene ends were 4 bases for V and 0 bases for J; bases not matched to a gene: 8. The CDR3 is 16 residues long. The CDR3 DNA is TGTGCCAGCAGTGCCTCCGCGGGACAGATGAACACTGAAGCTTTCTTT. Translated: CASSASAGQMNTEAFF.

The chain couples TRBV10-2 to TRBJ1-5; no definite D call. Between the trimmed V and J ends, which lost 0 bases and 0 bases, there was a span of 15 bases. Germline V gene lookup returns CDR1 WSHSY and CDR2 SAAADI. This CDR3 comprises 18 residues. The CDR3 nucleotides are TGCGCCAGCAGTGAGTCGAACACTCGACTTTATAGCAATCAGCCCCAGCATTTT. Its protein product is CASSESNTRLYSNQPQHF.

The chain has TRBV10-3 and TRBJ2-3; D tentatively fits TRBD1 or TRBD2 (6 bases each). Germline CDR1 ENHRY, CDR2 SYGVKD. The CDR3 has 16 amino acids. Trimming stripped 6 bases from V and 4 bases from J, with 20 bases between. CDR3: CAIREDAGEAADTQYF. For the CDR3, the DNA is TGTGCCATCAGAGAGGATGCAGGGGAGGCTGCAGATACGCAGTATTTT.

V usage is TRBV27 and J usage is TRBJ1-4; D might be TRBD1 (5 bases). The CDR3 is 18 residues long. Germline values: CDR1 MNHEY, CDR2 SMNVEV (reference sequence). V was trimmed by 2 bases and J by 2 bases, leaving 18 bases between them. The CDR3 nucleotides are TGTGCCAGCAGTTTAACCCCAAATGGCCGGGGCACTAATGAAAAACTGTTTTTT. This codes for CASSLTPNGRGTNEKLFF.

This clonotype was observed a handful of times. Relative to the germline gene, one junction end is altered; a read error may explain this. J is TRBJ1-5 and V is TRBV5-1; 7 bases are shared with TRBD1. The CDR3 has 14 amino acids. In germline, CDR1 is SGHRS, CDR2 YFSETQ. The CDR3 bases are TGCGCCAGCAGTTTGGGAGGGGGCGAACAGCCCCAGCATTTT. Protein: CASSLGGGEQPQHF.

The rearrangement uses TRBV18 and TRBJ1-2, with 10 bases lining up with TRBD1. Germline V CDR1 and CDR2: KGHSH, LQKENI. The V and J ends lost 3 bases and 2 bases, in that order; junction bases with no gene match: 6. This CDR3 comprises 16 residues. CDR3 protein: CASSPGQGSHNYGYTF. For the CDR3, the DNA is TGTGCCAGCTCACCGGGACAGGGGTCCCACAACTATGGCTACACCTTC.

The chain employs TRBV20-1 and TRBJ1-4; D not resolved. Trimming stripped 0 bases from V and 5 bases from J, with 13 bases between. The CDR3 is 15 amino acids. Per germline, CDR1 DFQATT and CDR2 SNEGSKA (reference sequence). In DNA, the CDR3 is TGCAGTGCTAGAGATCTGTTGAGACTGAATGAAAAACTGTTTTTT. Protein sequence: CSARDLLRLNEKLFF.

The genes are TRBV25-1 and TRBJ2-6, with D unresolved. V lost 9 bases and J lost 4, with 7 bases in between. The CDR3 covers 12 residues. Germline CDR1 reads MGHDK; CDR2 reads SYGVNS. CDR3: CASDGGANVLTF. The CDR3 DNA reads TGTGCCAGTGATGGGGGGGCCAACGTCCTGACTTTC.

This sequence joins TRBV4-3 and TRBJ1-1; D uncertain. The germline CDR1 and CDR2 sequences are LGHNA and YSLEER. Between the trimmed V and J ends, which lost 1 base and 4 bases, there was a span of 7 bases. The CDR3 runs to 13 residues. The CDR3 coding sequence is TGCGCCAGCAGCCAAGTTCTGGCCACTGAAGCTTTCTTT. Translation: CASSQVLATEAFF.

This clonotype is a singleton in its sample. This rearrangement joins TRBV6-1 to TRBJ2-2; 9 positions match TRBD1. The germline V gene has CDR1 MNHNS and CDR2 SASEGT. The length of the CDR3 is 14 residues. The J segment lost 1 base and the V segment lost 7 bases, leaving 1 base of the junction unmatched. The CDR3 DNA follows: TGTGCCAGCATGGACAGGGGGAACACCGGGGAGCTGTTTTTT. It is translated as CASMDRGNTGELFF.

Ten or more counts support this clonotype. V and J are TRBV10-3 and TRBJ2-3; the match to TRBD2 covers 12 bases. Germline loops: CDR1 ENHRY, CDR2 SYGVKD. V was clipped by 6 bases and J by 0 bases; unmatched bases: 4. The CDR3 extends over 16 amino acids. CDR3 nucleotides: TGTGCCATCAGCGGACTAGCGGGGATTAGCACAGATACGCAGTATTTT. It yields the protein CAISGLAGISTDTQYF.

J is TRBJ2-3 and V is TRBV4-1, with 9 bases aligning to TRBD1. Germline assignment: CDR1 MGHRA and CDR2 YSYEKL. The V segment lost 0 bases and the J segment 0 bases; nucleotides outside the gene matches: 7. This CDR3 comprises 18 residues. The CDR3 DNA follows: TGCGCCAGCAGCCAAGACTACAACAGGGGGCAGAGCACAGATACGCAGTATTTT. The encoded protein is CASSQDYNRGQSTDTQYF.

The chain uses TRBV3-1 and TRBJ2-2; D uncertain. The CDR3 loop spans 16 amino acids. V dropped 1 base and J dropped 1 base, with 10 bases sitting between them. Germline V gene sequence: CDR1 LGHDT, CDR2 YNNKEL (reference sequence). In DNA, the CDR3 is TGTGCCAGCAGCCAAGGAGTAGTGAGGAACACCGGGGAGCTGTTTTTT. This translates into CASSQGVVRNTGELFF. Full variable domain (missing parts from reference TRBV3-1 and TRBJ2-2): DTAVSQTPKYLVTQMGNDKSIKCEQNLGHDTMYWYKQDSKKFLKIMFSYNNKELIINETVPNRFSPKSPDKAHLNLHINSLELGDSAVYFCASSQGVVRNTGELFFGEGSRLTVL.

The CDR3: CASSWQGFGYNEQFF. CDR3 DNA: TGCGCCAGCAGCTGGCAAGGTTTTGGCTACAATGAGCAGTTCTTC. The chain employs TRBV5-1 and TRBJ2-1; no definite D call. The V gene lost 3 bases and the J gene lost 3 bases, with 13 bases spanning the gap. CDR3 size: 15 residues. The germline CDR1 and CDR2 sequences are SGHRS and YFSETQ.

This clonotype was recorded a few times. The rearrangement links TRBV2 to TRBJ1-5; the D gene is possibly TRBD1 (5 bases). With 1 base removed from V and 2 bases from J, the gap between germline ends came to 12 bases. CDR1 is SNHLY and CDR2 is FYNNEI in the germline V gene. This CDR3 comprises 16 residues. The CDR3 DNA reads TGTGCCAGCAGTGAAGGGGACCTACCTGGCAATCAGCCCCAGCATTTT. This sequence encodes CASSEGDLPGNQPQHF. Complete variable domain (other parts from reference TRBV2 and TRBJ1-5): EPEVTQTPSHQVTQMGQEVILRCVPISNHLYFYWYRQILGQKVEFLVSFYNNEISEKSEIFDDQFSVERPDGSNFTLKIRSTKLEDSAMYFCASSEGDLPGNQPQHFGDGTRLSIL.

The chain has TRBV20-1 and TRBJ2-1; 8 nucleotides line up with TRBD1. The CDR3 consists of 14 residues. Losses at the gene ends were 6 bases for V and 6 bases for J; bases not matched to a gene: 10. Germline V gene lookup returns CDR1 DFQATT and CDR2 SNEGSKA (reference sequence). This chain's CDR3 is CSASDRGYSNEQFF. The DNA for the CDR3 is TGCAGTGCCTCAGACAGGGGCTATAGCAATGAGCAGTTCTTC.

The V and J genes are TRBV14 and TRBJ1-2; possible D gene TRBD1, 5 bases. The CDR3 length is 16 residues. Looked up from germline, CDR1 is SGHDN and CDR2 is FVKESK. V was pared by 0 bases and J by 3 bases, with 14 bases between. CDR3 amino acids: CASSQDVEGRYYGYTF. The CDR3 coding sequence is TGTGCCAGCAGCCAAGACGTGGAGGGGCGATACTATGGCTACACCTTC. Drawing the rest from reference TRBV14 and TRBJ1-2, the complete variable domain is EAGVTQFPSHSVIEKGQTVTLRCDPISGHDNLYWYRRVMGKEIKFLLHFVKESKQDESGMPNNRFLAERTGGTYSTLKVQPAELEDSGVYFCASSQDVEGRYYGYTFGSGTRLTVV.